The 18 T cell receptor beta chains presented below share a single source sample, sequenced in a study of blood T cells in healthy people across ages. Primers used in a second PCR of roughly 6 to 12 cycles were a sample-barcoded 5' primer and a J-beta primer mix. One entry per CDR3 protein results from TCRdb running MiXCR on the 5' RACE reads. The sample lists 1,800,000 or so distinct CDR3 sequences, roughly 43% occurring once. The sample was blood. Source of these receptors: a human donor in good health.

In its sample, this clonotype was seen a few times. The J gene is TRBJ2-7, the V gene TRBV29-1, with TRBD1 matching over 7 bases. The CDR3 runs 14 residues. V dropped 5 bases and J dropped 0; count of bases not matched to a gene: 7. Germline V gene data show CDR1 as SQVTM and CDR2 as ANQGSEA. As DNA, the CDR3 is TGCAGCGTTAGGGACAGTGGATTCTCCTACGAGCAGTACTTC. Translation gives CSVRDSGFSYEQYF.

V usage is TRBV12-3 or TRBV12-4 and J usage is TRBJ1-5; D remains unclear. The V gene lost 5 bases and the J gene lost 7 bases, with 12 bases spanning the gap. This CDR3 is 13 amino acids long. In DNA, the CDR3 is TGTGCCAGCAGTCCGACGGACGAACAGCCCCAGCATTTT. Protein: CASSPTDEQPQHF.

The chain links TRBV6-6 to TRBJ2-7; D gene uncertain. Deletions cut 4 bases from V and 0 bases from J, with 7 bases between. The length of the CDR3 is 13 residues. Per germline, CDR1 MNHNY and CDR2 SVGAGI (reference sequence). CDR3 sequence: CASSLPFSYEQYF. DNA of the CDR3: TGTGCCAGCAGTTTACCCTTCTCCTACGAGCAGTACTTC.

The chain employs TRBV4-2 and TRBJ2-1; D is ambiguous. The CDR3 covers 12 residues. Germline V lookup: CDR1 LGHNA, CDR2 YNFKEQ. V was cut by 0 bases and J by 8 bases, with 5 bases left in between. CDR3 region: CASSQDTDEQFF. The DNA for the CDR3 is TGTGCCAGCAGCCAAGATACAGATGAGCAGTTCTTC.

This clonotype has more than one count but fewer than ten. The chain joins TRBV5-6 to TRBJ2-5; 10 positions agree with TRBD2. J was trimmed by 6 bases and V by 5 bases; bases with no gene match: 10. Germline V gene lookup returns CDR1 SGHDT and CDR2 YYEEEE. There are 15 residues in the CDR3. CDR3 residues: CASRGTGTSEKTQYF. CDR3 bases: TGTGCCAGCAGGGGTACCGGGACTAGCGAAAAGACCCAGTACTTC.

The genes are TRBV4-3 and TRBJ2-1, with D possibly TRBD1 on 5 matching bases. Germline CDR1 and CDR2: LGHNA and YSLEER. Deletions cut 4 bases from V and 4 bases from J, with 14 bases between. This CDR3 has 15 amino acids. The CDR3 sequence: CASSRATGLYNEQFF. The DNA for the CDR3 is TGCGCCAGCAGCCGCGCAACAGGTTTATACAATGAGCAGTTCTTC.

The V and J genes are TRBV10-3 and TRBJ2-5; TRBD1 agrees at 10 bases. Germline values: CDR1 ENHRY, CDR2 SYGVKD. CDR3 length equals 18 residues. V dropped 4 bases and J dropped 6; count of bases not matched to a gene: 17. Written as DNA, the CDR3 is TGTGCCATCAGTGTACCACCGGGACAGGGGAGTACAGCGAAGACCCAGTACTTC. Its translation is CAISVPPGQGSTAKTQYF.

This clonotype was observed a few times. The chain is built from TRBV7-9 and TRBJ1-4, with no clear D. V was shortened by 4 bases and J by 6 bases, with 9 bases between the two germline ends. The CDR3 is made up of 13 amino acids. CDR1 and CDR2 from the germline V gene are SEHNR and FQNEAQ (reference sequence). CDR3 sequence: CASSSKGYEKLFF. CDR3 DNA sequence: TGTGCCAGCAGCTCCAAGGGCTATGAAAAACTGTTTTTT.

Details on this clonotype: One junction end does not reproduce the germline sequence, and a read error may be involved. J is TRBJ2-3 and V is TRBV7-2; D remains ambiguous. In germline, CDR1 is SGHTA, CDR2 FQGNSA. The CDR3 runs to 14 residues. The CDR3 DNA follows: TGTGCCAGCAGGGTGAATAGGCGTACAGACACGCAGTATTTT. This codes for CASRVNRRTDTQYF.

As regards this clonotype: The junction departs from germline at one end; a sequencing error may be responsible. The genes are TRBV6-1 and TRBJ2-4; D ambiguous. Judging by the DNA end, TRBJ2-7 fits better; the J call may be wrong. The CDR3 runs 13 residues. Per germline, CDR1 MNHNS and CDR2 SASEGT. CDR3 DNA sequence: TGTGCCAGCAGCGAAGTAACAGCCCCCGAGCAGTACTTC. It codes for CASSEVTAPEQYF.

This clonotype was seen a few times. V is TRBV2 and J is TRBJ1-2; TRBD1 matches at 8 bases. The V and J ends lost 6 bases and 8 bases, in that order; junction bases with no gene match: 14. CDR1 is SNHLY and CDR2 is FYNNEI in the germline V gene. This CDR3 contains 15 residues. The CDR3 DNA sequence: TGTGCCAGCAGACAGGGGGAGAGAACCTATGGAGGCTACACCTTC. This encodes CASRQGERTYGGYTF.

This clonotype was picked up a small number of times. V and J are TRBV27 and TRBJ2-5; 11 bases align to TRBD2. Germline values: CDR1 MNHEY, CDR2 SMNVEV (reference sequence). The CDR3 has 17 residues. V lost 5 bases and J lost 0; bases outside the gene matches: 8. In nucleotides, the CDR3 is TGTGCCAGCAGTCCTCTAGCGGGGGGCCTGTACCAAGAGACCCAGTACTTC. Translated, it gives CASSPLAGGLYQETQYF.

The chain combines TRBV20-1 with TRBJ2-3; 10 bases match TRBD2. Looked up from germline, CDR1 is DFQATT and CDR2 is SNEGSKA (reference sequence). The V gene end was trimmed by 5 bases and the J gene end by 2 bases; junction bases not matched to a gene: 4. The CDR3 extends over 14 amino acids. DNA of the CDR3: TGCAGTGCTTCTAGCGGGGGCCTCACAGATACGCAGTATTTT. This translates into CSASSGGLTDTQYF.

The rearrangement uses TRBV7-2 and TRBJ2-1, with D unresolved. Trimming took 5 bases from V and 2 from J, leaving 13 bases between them. Germline CDR1 SGHTA, CDR2 FQGNSA. The CDR3 runs to 15 residues. CDR3 protein: CASSPLKGTYNEQFF. CDR3 coding DNA: TGTGCCAGCAGCCCCCTGAAGGGTACCTACAATGAGCAGTTCTTC. Variable domain in full (rest from reference TRBV7-2 and TRBJ2-1): GAGVSQSPSNKVTEKGKDVELRCDPISGHTALYWYRQSLGQGLEFLIYFQGNSAPDKSGLPSDRFSAERTGGSVSTLTIQRTQQEDSAVYLCASSPLKGTYNEQFFGPGTRLTVL.

This clonotype was counted only a few times. A read error may explain this, as a much larger clone is one base away. Here the CDR3 reads CTSSPRLDNQPQHF. The CDR3 DNA reads as TGTACCAGCTCTCCCCGACTTGACAATCAGCCCCAGCATTTT. The gene calls are TRBV18 and TRBJ1-5; no definite D call. The CDR3 has 14 amino acids. Germline CDR1 reads KGHSH; CDR2 reads LQKENI.

Details on this clonotype: At one of its ends the junction is not consistent with the germline gene, which may arise from a read error. The chain has TRBV7-2 and TRBJ1-2; D is possibly TRBD1 (5 bases). This CDR3 is built from 13 residues. CDR1 and CDR2 from the germline V gene are SGHTA and FQGNSA. The CDR3 loop reads CACSLTGNYGYTF. DNA of the CDR3: TGTGCCTGCAGCCTTACAGGAAACTATGGCTACACCTTC. The full variable domain, with the rest looked up from reference TRBV7-2 and TRBJ1-2, is GAGVSQSPSNKVTEKGKDVELRCDPISGHTALYWYRQSLGQGLEFLIYFQGNSAPDKSGLPSDRFSAERTGGSVSTLTIQRTQQEDSAVYLCACSLTGNYGYTFGSGTRLTVV.

This chain connects TRBV7-9 to TRBJ2-1, with D tentatively TRBD1 (5 bases). Trimming removed 4 bases from V and 10 bases from J, with 11 bases in between. There are 12 residues in the CDR3. The V gene's germline CDR1 is SEHNR and CDR2 FQNEAQ (reference sequence). The CDR3 region has the DNA TGTGCCAGCAGCTGGGGCGTAGAGGAGCAGTTCTTC. Protein: CASSWGVEEQFF.

Concerning this clonotype: A much bigger clone sits one base away, suggesting this may be a read error. This chain uses TRBV12-3 or TRBV12-4 with TRBJ1-5, with 7 bases fitting TRBD1. This CDR3 is 16 amino acids long. Unmatched junction bases numbered 17, after V lost 10 bases and J lost 5 bases. The CDR3 spells CANWGGGGAWDQPQHF. The CDR3 DNA is TGTGCCAACTGGGGGGGAGGGGGCGCGTGGGATCAGCCCCAGCATTTT.